The rows below give T cell receptor beta chains drawn from one sample of a study of blood T cell repertoires in COVID-19. Using immunoSEQ multiplex PCR, the repertoire was profiled, and TCRdb retains in-frame clones only, with some absent. The sample carries hundreds of thousands of clones, nearly 85% recorded once. Sequencing was performed on peripheral blood. Source of these receptors: a woman aged 25 to 39 with COVID-19, enrolled during active disease. The CDR3 runs from the conserved cysteine through the conserved F or W. D genes are given only for firm matches. For some rows the clone size is stated as once, few or many, or as a class when expanded; others skip it.

TRBV29-1	.	.	TRBJ2-5	CSVESYQETQYF	TGCAGCGTTGAATCGTACCAAGAGACCCAGTACTTC
TRBV5-5	.	.	TRBJ2-4	CASSLDLAKNIQYF	TGTGCCAGCAGCTTGGACTTAGCCAAAAACATTCAGTACTTC
TRBV27	few	.	TRBJ2-1	CASMGPYNEQFF	TGTGCCAGCATGGGGCCTTACAATGAGCAGTTCTTC
TRBV7-3	.	TRBD2	TRBJ2-1	CASSYGLAGSDEQFF	TGTGCCAGCAGCTATGGACTAGCGGGCTCGGATGAGCAGTTCTTC
TRBV7-6	.	TRBD2	TRBJ2-1	CASGTSGGANEQFF	TGTGCCAGCGGGACTAGCGGGGGGGCCAATGAGCAGTTCTTC
TRBV14	.	.	TRBJ1-2	CASSQDQYREFYGYTF	TGTGCCAGCAGCCAAGATCAGTACAGGGAGTTCTATGGCTACACCTTC
TRBV4-3	.	TRBD1	TRBJ1-2	CASSQDRTGNNYGYTF	TGCGCCAGCAGCCAGGACCGGACAGGGAACAACTATGGCTACACCTTC
TRBV7-2	few	.	TRBJ2-3	CASSLDRGTDTQYF	TGTGCCAGCAGCTTAGACAGGGGCACAGATACGCAGTATTTT
TRBV6-6	.	.	TRBJ1-1	CASSYSWTDNTEAFF	TGTGCCAGCAGTTACTCGTGGACTGACAACACTGAAGCTTTCTTT
TRBV18	few	TRBD1	TRBJ1-5	CASSPMTGAGQPQHF	TGTGCCAGCTCACCAATGACAGGGGCGGGACAGCCCCAGCATTTT
TRBV4-1	.	TRBD2	TRBJ2-3	CASSQPAGTSTQYF	TGCGCCAGCAGCCAGCCAGCCGGGACTAGTACGCAGTATTTT
TRBV27	.	.	TRBJ2-7	CASSSDFTYEQYF	TGTGCCAGCAGTTCGGACTTTACCTACGAGCAGTACTTC
TRBV4-3	.	.	TRBJ2-7	CASSQAQGYEQYF	TGCGCCAGCAGCCAAGCACAGGGCTACGAGCAGTACTTC
TRBV30	.	TRBD1	TRBJ1-3	CAWSGAQGISGNTIYF	TGTGCCTGGAGTGGGGCACAGGGGATCTCTGGAAACACCATATATTTT
TRBV6-5	.	TRBD1	TRBJ1-4	CASRPGQYEKLFF	TGTGCCAGCAGGCCGGGACAGTATGAAAAACTGTTTTTT
TRBV30	.	TRBD1	TRBJ2-5	CAWSTYPGTGARETQYF	TGTGCCTGGAGTACGTACCCCGGGACAGGGGCAAGGGAGACCCAGTACTTC
TRBV6-2/TRBV6-3	few	TRBD1	TRBJ1-5	CASSHGSQGASNQPQHF	TGTGCCAGCAGTCACGGGTCACAGGGGGCGAGCAATCAGCCCCAGCATTTT
TRBV5-1	.	.	TRBJ1-1	CASSLGRGAENTEAFF	TGCGCCAGCAGCTTGGGACGGGGGGCGGAGAACACTGAAGCTTTCTTT
TRBV6-5	.	TRBD1	TRBJ2-5	CASSSGTGTETQYF	TGTGCCAGCAGCTCCGGGACAGGTACCGAGACCCAGTACTTC
TRBV27	once	.	TRBJ1-1	CASRPHPFTGKTEAFF	TGTGCCAGCAGGCCACACCCTTTTACAGGGAAGACTGAAGCTTTCTTT
TRBV11-2	.	TRBD2	TRBJ2-3	CASSLGSLATSTDTQYF	TGTGCCAGCAGCTTAGGTTCACTAGCGACTAGCACAGATACGCAGTATTTT
TRBV5-4	.	.	TRBJ2-1	CASSPGTASVNNEQFF	TGTGCCAGCAGCCCTGGTACAGCCTCCGTGAACAATGAGCAGTTCTTC
TRBV18	.	.	TRBJ1-2	CASSPRRGNGYTF	TGTGCCAGCTCACCCCGGAGGGGAAATGGCTACACCTTC
TRBV5-4	.	.	TRBJ2-3	CASSWAGRTDTQYF	TGTGCCAGCAGCTGGGCAGGGCGCACAGATACGCAGTATTTT
TRBV19	few	.	TRBJ2-5	CASSWQNWQETQYF	TGTGCCAGTAGTTGGCAGAATTGGCAAGAGACCCAGTACTTC
TRBV3-1/TRBV3-2	once	.	TRBJ2-5	CASSQLSQETQYF	TGTGCCAGCAGCCAACTATCCCAAGAGACCCAGTACTTC
TRBV9	.	.	TRBJ2-1	CASSPSGAPQLYNEQFF	TGTGCCAGCAGCCCTTCGGGTGCGCCTCAATTATACAATGAGCAGTTCTTC
TRBV19	many	TRBD1	TRBJ2-1	CASTPDRSSYNEQFF	TGTGCCAGTACCCCGGACAGGAGCTCCTACAATGAGCAGTTCTTC
TRBV19	.	.	TRBJ1-1	CASSNGQNTEAFF	TGTGCCAGTAGTAATGGACAGAACACTGAAGCTTTCTTT
TRBV28	.	TRBD1	TRBJ1-2	CASRPPTGGYGYTF	TGTGCCAGCAGGCCACCGACAGGGGGCTATGGCTACACCTTC
TRBV18	.	.	TRBJ2-7	CASSPNRDIYEQYF	TGTGCCAGCTCACCAAACAGAGACATTTACGAGCAGTACTTC
TRBV5-8	.	.	TRBJ1-1	CASSLVTGSTEAFF	TGTGCCAGCAGCTTGGTGACAGGTTCCACTGAAGCTTTCTTT
TRBV9	once	.	TRBJ1-2	CASSVDAGGYGYTF	TGTGCCAGCAGCGTAGACGCGGGGGGCTATGGCTACACCTTC
TRBV3-1/TRBV3-2	.	TRBD1	TRBJ1-1	CASTTRGLNTEAFF	TGTGCCAGCACTACCAGGGGGTTGAACACTGAAGCTTTCTTT
TRBV5-1	.	TRBD1	TRBJ2-7	CASSSGTGWNIRQYF	TGCGCCAGCAGCTCAGGGACAGGGTGGAATATTAGGCAGTACTTC
TRBV7-2	.	.	TRBJ1-4	CASSLALGQGNEKLFF	TGTGCCAGCAGCTTAGCGCTTGGGCAAGGAAATGAAAAACTGTTTTTT
TRBV3-1/TRBV3-2	.	.	TRBJ1-5	CASSHFSQPQHF	TGTGCCAGCAGCCATTTCTCTCAGCCCCAGCATTTT
TRBV11-3	.	TRBD2	TRBJ2-3	CASSHTSGPSTDTQYF	TGTGCCAGCAGCCATACTAGCGGGCCTAGCACAGATACGCAGTATTTT
TRBV21-1	.	.	TRBJ2-7	CASSKVGRIGSGRGYEQYF	TGTGCCAGCAGCAAAGTGGGGAGGATTGGAAGCGGGAGGGGGTACGAGCAGTACTTC
TRBV6-5	.	TRBD1	TRBJ1-4	CASSPRQGNEKLFF	TGTGCCAGCAGTCCCCGACAGGGAAATGAAAAACTGTTTTTT
TRBV7-2	once	TRBD2	TRBJ2-7	CASSLLAGPYEQYF	TGTGCCAGCAGCCTTCTAGCGGGACCCTACGAGCAGTACTTC
TRBV27	.	TRBD1	TRBJ1-4	CASRPQGINEKLFF	TGTGCCAGCAGACCACAGGGGATTAATGAAAAACTGTTTTTT
TRBV6-2/TRBV6-3	.	TRBD1	TRBJ1-1	CASSYRAGRGLNTEAFF	TGTGCCAGCAGTTACAGGGCGGGCAGGGGGTTAAACACTGAAGCTTTCTTT
TRBV4-3	once	TRBD2	TRBJ2-1	CASSQEFPGLAGIYNEQFF	TGCGCCAGCAGCCAAGAGTTCCCGGGACTAGCGGGAATCTACAATGAGCAGTTCTTC
TRBV5-4	few	.	TRBJ2-3	CASSWQGTDTQYF	TGTGCCAGCAGCTGGCAGGGTACAGATACGCAGTATTTT